This passage covers 14 T cell receptor beta chains from one sample sequenced in a study of brain T cells in children with intractable seizures (dated by TCRdb to the early 2020s). Sample time point, as interpreted from the label and publication: blood from clinic visit 5 months post-surgery; TSC patient then seizure free. Receptors were amplified or captured by the immunoSEQ multiplex PCR assay. TCRdb re-hosts the immuneACCESS table, in-frame sequences only. Its copies lack some clones; in the studies checked, an unresolved V gene accounts for under half of them, and the cause for the rest is not known. Recorded for this sample are under 400,000 clones; over 90% of them occurred a single time. The top ten clonotypes cover 5.7% of the sample. This material consisted of peripheral blood, taken less than 6 months after surgery. The receptor source for this set is a boy in the first two years of life with tuberous sclerosis and intractable seizures.

The rearrangement uses TRBV7-2 and TRBJ1-2; TRBD1 is a possible D gene (6 bases). The germline gives CDR1 SGHTA, CDR2 FQGNSA. V lost 5 bases to trimming and J lost 7 bases, with 17 bases between them. The CDR3 consists of 14 residues. This CDR3 is CASSGGGRVGGYTF. CDR3 DNA sequence: TGTGCCAGCAGCGGTGGGGGCAGGGTTGGTGGCTACACCTTC.

CDR3 loop: CASSYLYFDQPQHF. The CDR3 bases are TGTGCCAGCAGTTACTTATATTTTGATCAGCCCCAGCATTTT. The chain recombines TRBV6-8 with TRBJ1-5; no clear D gene. Germline CDR1 MNHGY, CDR2 SAAAGT. This CDR3 is 14 amino acids long. V was shortened by 1 base and J by 5 bases, with 9 bases between the two germline ends.

The rearrangement links TRBV27 to TRBJ1-1; the match to TRBD1 covers 10 bases. Losses at the gene ends were 6 bases for V and 7 bases for J; bases not matched to a gene: 11. CDR1 is MNHEY and CDR2 is SMNVEV in the germline V gene (reference sequence). The CDR3 sequence is 15 residues long. DNA of the CDR3: TGTGCCAGCAGAGCCAAGACAGGGGGCGCATTTGAAGCTTTCTTT. Amino acids: CASRAKTGGAFEAFF.

The gene calls are TRBV6-5 and TRBJ2-5; 9 nucleotides align to TRBD1. The CDR3 runs to 15 residues. V dropped 0 bases and J dropped 7; count of bases not matched to a gene: 6. Germline CDR1 and CDR2: MNHEY and SVGAGI. In DNA form, the CDR3 reads TGTGCCAGCAGTTACTCGTGGAGACAGGGGGGGACCCAGTACTTC. Translating gives CASSYSWRQGGTQYF.

The chain recombines TRBV30 with TRBJ1-2; TRBD1 matches 7 bases. The junction had 11 bases not matched to a gene; V was cut back by 4 bases and J by 6 bases. This CDR3 comprises 14 residues. Germline V gene sequence: CDR1 GTSNPN, CDR2 SVGIG (reference sequence). The CDR3: CAWIDPGTDNGYTF. The CDR3 nucleotides read TGTGCCTGGATCGACCCCGGGACAGATAATGGCTACACCTTC.

The chain links TRBV29-1 to TRBJ1-1, with D perhaps matching TRBD1 (5 bases). Between the trimmed V and J ends, which lost 5 bases and 3 bases, there was a span of 13 bases. The CDR3 has 13 amino acids. Germline V CDR1 and CDR2: SQVTM, ANQGSEA. The CDR3: CSVTDKGDTEAFF. The CDR3 coding sequence is TGCAGCGTTACGGACAAAGGAGACACTGAAGCTTTCTTT.

The chain combines TRBV7-9 with TRBJ1-6, with TRBD1 matching over 7 bases. Germline-derived CDR1 and CDR2 are SEHNR and FQNEAQ (reference sequence). The CDR3 spans 17 residues. With 5 bases clipped from V and 2 bases from J, the junction kept 9 bases outside the gene matches. Here the CDR3 reads CASSLKSGGTYNSPLHF. The CDR3 nucleotides are TGTGCCAGCAGCCTCAAATCAGGGGGGACCTATAATTCACCCCTCCACTTT.

The chain carries TRBV6-5 and TRBJ1-1, with no clear D. This CDR3 has 13 residues. CDR1 and CDR2 (germline): MNHEY, SVGAGI. Trimming shortened V by 1 base and J by 3 bases, and 6 bases separated the two germline ends. The CDR3 loop is CASSYFGDTEAFF. CDR3 DNA: TGTGCCAGCAGTTACTTCGGGGACACTGAAGCTTTCTTT.

The V call is TRBV7-2, the J call TRBJ1-2, with D possibly TRBD1 on 5 matching bases. The germline gives CDR1 SGHTA, CDR2 FQGNSA. The CDR3 totals 18 residues. The V end was cut by 5 bases, the J end by 3 bases, with 25 bases between. This chain's CDR3 is CASSPVVGQPVAYYGYTF. CDR3 in DNA: TGTGCCAGCAGCCCTGTCGTGGGGCAGCCAGTCGCCTACTATGGCTACACCTTC.

V usage is TRBV18 and J usage is TRBJ1-1; D is unclear. The ends were cut back, 0 bases at V and 2 bases at J, with 7 bases in the middle. The CDR3 extends over 14 amino acids. Germline V CDR1 and CDR2: KGHSH, LQKENI. The CDR3: CASSPPPGNTEAFF. CDR3 in DNA: TGTGCCAGCTCACCACCCCCAGGTAACACTGAAGCTTTCTTT.

This chain connects TRBV11-3 to TRBJ2-2; D perhaps matches TRBD1 (7 bases). Looked up from germline, CDR1 is SGHNT and CDR2 is YENEEA. Deletions cut 5 bases from V and 3 bases from J, with 13 bases between. The CDR3 has 15 amino acids. The CDR3 loop reads CASSRGTAYTGELFF. CDR3 bases: TGTGCCAGCAGCCGCGGGACAGCCTACACCGGGGAGCTGTTTTTT.

The chain employs TRBV9 and TRBJ2-7; the D is unclear. V dropped 4 bases and J dropped 2 bases, with 13 bases sitting between them. This CDR3 is 14 amino acids long. Germline CDR1 reads SGDLS; CDR2 reads YYNGEE. This chain's CDR3 is CASSPIDKTYEQYF. The CDR3, as DNA: TGTGCCAGCAGCCCGATTGACAAAACCTACGAGCAGTACTTC.

Turning to this clone: Other DNA sequences from this sample encode an identical CDR3 as well. V usage is TRBV9 and J usage is TRBJ2-3; D unresolved. V was clipped by 1 base and J by 2 bases, with 8 bases between them. The CDR3 consists of 14 residues. From germline, CDR1 is SGDLS and CDR2 YYNGEE. This CDR3 is CASSVSGSTDTQYF. The CDR3 DNA reads as TGTGCCAGCAGCGTATCAGGCTCCACAGATACGCAGTATTTT.

This chain links TRBV6-5 with TRBJ2-7; 9 bases are shared with TRBD1. The CDR3 runs 11 residues. The ends lost 6 bases at V and 6 bases at J; junction bases unmatched: 0. The V gene's germline CDR1 is MNHEY and CDR2 SVGAGI. The CDR3 loop reads CASRTGGEQYF. CDR3 bases: TGTGCCAGCAGGACAGGGGGCGAGCAGTACTTC.